The rows below give T cell receptor beta chains drawn from one sample of a study of T cell repertoires in aging, cancer and after chemotherapy. TCRdb recomputed calls from the multiplex PCR reads with MiXCR, one row per CDR3 protein. The sample lists around 6,100 distinct CDR3 sequences, about 29% occurring once. The sample consisted of blood. These receptors were taken from a human donor with a blood cancer. The donor label of this sample is uncertain. CDR3s include the opening cysteine and the closing phenylalanine or tryptophan. Fields, in order: V gene, clone size, D gene, J gene, CDR3 DNA, CDR3 protein. The D gene is left open where the match is weak. Rows may omit the clone size; those that give it use once, few, many or a size class.

v_gene: TRBV5-1
abundance: .
d_gene: TRBD1
j_gene: TRBJ1-5
CDR3nt: TGCGCCAGCAGCTCCAGGGACAGGGCCTCTATCAATCAGCCCCAGCATTTT
CDR3aa: CASSSRDRASINQPQHF

v_gene: TRBV7-6
abundance: .
d_gene: TRBD1
j_gene: TRBJ1-2
CDR3nt: TGTGCCAGCAGCTCCCCCGGGACAGGGGCTGGCTACACCTTC
CDR3aa: CASSSPGTGAGYTF

v_gene: TRBV28
abundance: .
d_gene: .
j_gene: TRBJ1-1
CDR3nt: TGTGCCAGCAGTCTAAGGGGGAGGGACACTGAAGCTTTCTTT
CDR3aa: CASSLRGRDTEAFF

v_gene: TRBV6-5
abundance: few
d_gene: .
j_gene: TRBJ1-5
CDR3nt: TGTGCCAGCAGTGAAGTCCTGGACGGATATCAGCCCCAGCATTTT
CDR3aa: CASSEVLDGYQPQHF

v_gene: TRBV6-5
abundance: .
d_gene: .
j_gene: TRBJ1-1
CDR3nt: TGTGCCAGCAGTTACCCCGGGGGTACACAGAACACTGAAGCTTTCTTT
CDR3aa: CASSYPGGTQNTEAFF

v_gene: TRBV6-2/TRBV6-3
abundance: medium-sized
d_gene: .
j_gene: TRBJ2-2
CDR3nt: TGTGCCAGCAGTTACTCAACTCCCACCGGGGAGCTGTTTTTT
CDR3aa: CASSYSTPTGELFF

v_gene: TRBV15
abundance: .
d_gene: .
j_gene: TRBJ2-7
CDR3nt: TGTGCCACCAGCCTCGGGGTCTACGAGCAGTACTTC
CDR3aa: CATSLGVYEQYF

v_gene: TRBV5-5
abundance: .
d_gene: TRBD1
j_gene: TRBJ1-1
CDR3nt: TGTGCCAGCATCGGACAGGGGGCGGCGGGGCGGGCTGAAGCTTTCTTT
CDR3aa: CASIGQGAAGRAEAFF

v_gene: TRBV29-1
abundance: medium-sized
d_gene: .
j_gene: TRBJ2-7
CDR3nt: TGCAGCGTGACCGGGACGGGACATTACGAGCAGTACTTC
CDR3aa: CSVTGTGHYEQYF

v_gene: TRBV6-1
abundance: many
d_gene: .
j_gene: TRBJ2-1
CDR3nt: TGTGCCAGCAGTGAAAATGAGGATTCTGGGAATGAGCAGTTCTTC
CDR3aa: CASSENEDSGNEQFF

v_gene: TRBV19
abundance: medium-sized
d_gene: .
j_gene: TRBJ1-4
CDR3nt: TGTGCCAGTAGTATCGGCTCCACTAATGAAAAACTGTTTTTT
CDR3aa: CASSIGSTNEKLFF

v_gene: TRBV6-5
abundance: .
d_gene: .
j_gene: TRBJ2-2
CDR3nt: TGTGCCAGCCGAGAATTAGGGACCTCCTCCGGGGAGCTGTTTTTT
CDR3aa: CASRELGTSSGELFF

v_gene: TRBV30
abundance: few
d_gene: .
j_gene: TRBJ2-5
CDR3nt: TGTGCCTCTCGGACAGCGCAAGAGACCCAGTACTTC
CDR3aa: CASRTAQETQYF

v_gene: TRBV20-1
abundance: .
d_gene: .
j_gene: TRBJ2-7
CDR3nt: TGCAGTGCTATCTCCTACACCGCTTCCTACGAGCAGTACTTC
CDR3aa: CSAISYTASYEQYF

v_gene: TRBV5-1
abundance: once
d_gene: .
j_gene: TRBJ2-5
CDR3nt: TGCGCCAGCAGTCAGGTGGGGAAAGAGACCCAGTACTTC
CDR3aa: CASSQVGKETQYF

v_gene: TRBV6-1
abundance: few
d_gene: .
j_gene: TRBJ1-4
CDR3nt: TGTGCCAGTGACGACAGCTCAACTAATGAAAAACTGTTTTTT
CDR3aa: CASDDSSTNEKLFF

v_gene: TRBV6-5
abundance: .
d_gene: .
j_gene: TRBJ1-4
CDR3nt: TGTGCCAGCAGTTACTCGAGACAGACTAATGAAAAACTGTTTTTT
CDR3aa: CASSYSRQTNEKLFF

v_gene: TRBV27
abundance: many
d_gene: .
j_gene: TRBJ1-4
CDR3nt: TGTGCCAGCAGTCCCGGAGGTCACGGGGCAACTAATGAAAAACTGTTTTTT
CDR3aa: CASSPGGHGATNEKLFF

v_gene: TRBV10-3
abundance: few
d_gene: TRBD2
j_gene: TRBJ2-7
CDR3nt: TGTGCCATCAGTCCTAATCTAACTAGCGGTCGTTACGAGCAGTACTTC
CDR3aa: CAISPNLTSGRYEQYF

v_gene: TRBV6-5
abundance: many
d_gene: TRBD2
j_gene: TRBJ2-2
CDR3nt: TGTGCCAGCAGATCGGGGGGGCTTACCGGGGAGCTGTTTTTT
CDR3aa: CASRSGGLTGELFF

v_gene: TRBV13
abundance: .
d_gene: TRBD2
j_gene: TRBJ2-1
CDR3nt: TGTGCCAGCAGCTACCTTAACTTGGGACTAGCGGGGGTTGGGTATGAGCAGTTCTTC
CDR3aa: CASSYLNLGLAGVGYEQFF

v_gene: TRBV5-4
abundance: few
d_gene: .
j_gene: TRBJ2-3
CDR3nt: TGTGCCAGCAGGGGGGACCCCACAGATACGCAGTATTTT
CDR3aa: CASRGDPTDTQYF

v_gene: TRBV29-1
abundance: .
d_gene: TRBD1
j_gene: TRBJ1-1
CDR3nt: TGCAGCGCTATGACAGGGGCTGGTGCAACTGAAGCTTTCTTT
CDR3aa: CSAMTGAGATEAFF